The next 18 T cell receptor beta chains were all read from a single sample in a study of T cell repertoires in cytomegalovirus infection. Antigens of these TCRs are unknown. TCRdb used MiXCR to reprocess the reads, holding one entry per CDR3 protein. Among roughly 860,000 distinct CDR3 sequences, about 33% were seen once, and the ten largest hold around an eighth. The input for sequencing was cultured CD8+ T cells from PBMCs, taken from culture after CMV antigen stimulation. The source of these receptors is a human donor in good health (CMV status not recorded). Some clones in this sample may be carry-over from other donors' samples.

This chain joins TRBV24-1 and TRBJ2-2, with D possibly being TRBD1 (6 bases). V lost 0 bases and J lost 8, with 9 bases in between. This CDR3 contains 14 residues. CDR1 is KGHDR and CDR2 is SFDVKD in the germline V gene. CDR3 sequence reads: CATSDLDRSGELFF. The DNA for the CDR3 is TGTGCCACCAGTGATTTGGACAGGTCAGGGGAGCTGTTTTTT.

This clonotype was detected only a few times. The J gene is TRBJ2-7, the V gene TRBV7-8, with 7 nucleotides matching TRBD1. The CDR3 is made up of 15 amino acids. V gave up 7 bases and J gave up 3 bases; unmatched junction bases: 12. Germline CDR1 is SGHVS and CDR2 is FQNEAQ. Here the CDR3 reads CASTSRGDSSYEQYF. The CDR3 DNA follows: TGTGCCAGCACCTCTAGAGGGGACAGCAGCTACGAGCAGTACTTC.

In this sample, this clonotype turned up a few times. CDR3 sequence (DNA): TGTGCCAGCAGTTATCGGGAGGTTTTTTCCTACGAGCAGTACGTC. This encodes CASSYREVFSYEQYV. This rearrangement joins TRBV6-2 or TRBV6-3 to TRBJ2-7; 7 bases align to TRBD2. There are 15 residues in the CDR3. Germline CDR1 is MNHEY and CDR2 is SVGEGT. J lost 1 base, V lost 3 bases, and 6 bases had no gene match.

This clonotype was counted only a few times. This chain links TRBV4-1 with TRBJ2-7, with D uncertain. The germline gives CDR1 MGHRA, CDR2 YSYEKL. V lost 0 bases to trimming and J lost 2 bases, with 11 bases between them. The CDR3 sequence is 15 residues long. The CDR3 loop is CASSQDRGQAYEQYF. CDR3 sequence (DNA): TGCGCCAGCAGCCAAGATCGTGGTCAAGCCTACGAGCAGTACTTC.

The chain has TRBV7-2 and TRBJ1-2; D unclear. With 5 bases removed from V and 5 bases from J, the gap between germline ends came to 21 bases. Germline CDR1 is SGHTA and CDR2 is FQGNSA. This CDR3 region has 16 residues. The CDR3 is CASSPRTPKDVYGYTF. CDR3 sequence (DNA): TGTGCCAGCAGCCCCAGGACCCCGAAGGACGTTTATGGCTACACCTTC. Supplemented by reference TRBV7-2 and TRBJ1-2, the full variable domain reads GAGVSQSPSNKVTEKGKDVELRCDPISGHTALYWYRQSLGQGLEFLIYFQGNSAPDKSGLPSDRFSAERTGGSVSTLTIQRTQQEDSAVYLCASSPRTPKDVYGYTFGSGTRLTVV.

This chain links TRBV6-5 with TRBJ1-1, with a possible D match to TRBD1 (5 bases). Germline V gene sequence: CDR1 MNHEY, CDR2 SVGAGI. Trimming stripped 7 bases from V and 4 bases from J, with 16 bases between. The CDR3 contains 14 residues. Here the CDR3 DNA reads TGTGCCAGCAAAGTGACAGCGAGTGGCACTGAAGCTTTCTTT. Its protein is CASKVTASGTEAFF.

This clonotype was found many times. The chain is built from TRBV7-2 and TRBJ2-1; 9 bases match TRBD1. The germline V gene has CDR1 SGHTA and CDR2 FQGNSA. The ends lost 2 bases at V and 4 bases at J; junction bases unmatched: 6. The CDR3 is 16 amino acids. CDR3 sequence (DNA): TGTGCCAGCAGCTTATCGGGGACAGGGCTTTACAATGAGCAGTTCTTC. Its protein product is CASSLSGTGLYNEQFF. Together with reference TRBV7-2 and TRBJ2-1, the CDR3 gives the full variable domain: GAGVSQSPSNKVTEKGKDVELRCDPISGHTALYWYRQSLGQGLEFLIYFQGNSAPDKSGLPSDRFSAERTGGSVSTLTIQRTQQEDSAVYLCASSLSGTGLYNEQFFGPGTRLTVL.

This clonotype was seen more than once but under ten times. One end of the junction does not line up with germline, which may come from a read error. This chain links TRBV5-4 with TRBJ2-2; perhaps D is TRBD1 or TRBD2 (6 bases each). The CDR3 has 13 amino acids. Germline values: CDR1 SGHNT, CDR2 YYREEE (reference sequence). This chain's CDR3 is CTSSLGGTGELFF. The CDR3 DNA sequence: TGTACCAGCAGCTTGGGGGGCACAGGGGAGCTGTTTTTT.

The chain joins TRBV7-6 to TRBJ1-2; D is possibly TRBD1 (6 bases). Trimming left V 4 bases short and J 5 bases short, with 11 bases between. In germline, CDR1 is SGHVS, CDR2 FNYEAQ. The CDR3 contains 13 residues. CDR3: CASSSRDKYGYTF. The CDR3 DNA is TGTGCCAGCAGCTCTCGGGACAAGTATGGCTACACCTTC.

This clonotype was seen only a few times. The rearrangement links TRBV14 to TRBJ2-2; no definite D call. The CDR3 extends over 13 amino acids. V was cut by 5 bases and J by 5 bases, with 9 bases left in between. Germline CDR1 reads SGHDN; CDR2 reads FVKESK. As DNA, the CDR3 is TGTGCCAGCAGCTTCAGTTGGACCGGGGAGCTGTTTTTT. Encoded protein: CASSFSWTGELFF.

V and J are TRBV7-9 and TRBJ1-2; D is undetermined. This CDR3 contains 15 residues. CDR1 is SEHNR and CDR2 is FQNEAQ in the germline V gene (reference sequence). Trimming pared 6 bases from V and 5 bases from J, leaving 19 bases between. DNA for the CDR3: TGTGCCAGCAGGGATATAGCGGGCAGCTCTTATGGCTACACCTTC. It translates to CASRDIAGSSYGYTF.

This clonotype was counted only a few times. In DNA, the CDR3 is TGTGCCAGCAGCTTAAGGGGACAGGGCCACGAGCAGTACGTC. This encodes CASSLRGQGHEQYV. The J gene is TRBJ2-7, the V gene TRBV11-2, with 9 bases fitting TRBD1. V trimming: 2 bases; J trimming: 5 bases; junction bases outside the gene matches: 4. The CDR3 extends over 14 amino acids. Germline V gene sequence: CDR1 SGHAT, CDR2 FQNNGV.

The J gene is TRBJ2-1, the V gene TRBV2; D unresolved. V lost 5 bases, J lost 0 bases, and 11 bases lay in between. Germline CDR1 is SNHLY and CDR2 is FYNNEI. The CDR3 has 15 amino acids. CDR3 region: CASSSTESSYNEQFF. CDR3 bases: TGTGCCAGCAGTTCGACTGAGAGCTCCTACAATGAGCAGTTCTTC.

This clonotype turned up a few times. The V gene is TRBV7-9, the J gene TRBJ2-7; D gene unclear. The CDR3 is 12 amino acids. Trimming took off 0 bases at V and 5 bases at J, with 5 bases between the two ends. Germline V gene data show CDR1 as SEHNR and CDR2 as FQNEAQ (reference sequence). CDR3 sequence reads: CASSLAWDEQYF. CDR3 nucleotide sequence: TGTGCCAGCAGCTTAGCTTGGGACGAGCAGTACTTC.

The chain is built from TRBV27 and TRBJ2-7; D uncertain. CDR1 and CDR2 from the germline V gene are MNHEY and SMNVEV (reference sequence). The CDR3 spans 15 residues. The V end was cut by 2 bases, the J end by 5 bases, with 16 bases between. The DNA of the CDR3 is TGTGCCAGCAGTTTAATTGGCAGGTTTTCCGACGAGCAGTACTTC. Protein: CASSLIGRFSDEQYF.

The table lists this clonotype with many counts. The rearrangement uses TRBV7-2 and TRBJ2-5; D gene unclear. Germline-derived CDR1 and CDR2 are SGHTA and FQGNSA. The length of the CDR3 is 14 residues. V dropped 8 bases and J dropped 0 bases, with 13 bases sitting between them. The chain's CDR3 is CASAPKLYQETQYF. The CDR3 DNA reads TGTGCCAGCGCCCCAAAGCTGTACCAAGAGACCCAGTACTTC.

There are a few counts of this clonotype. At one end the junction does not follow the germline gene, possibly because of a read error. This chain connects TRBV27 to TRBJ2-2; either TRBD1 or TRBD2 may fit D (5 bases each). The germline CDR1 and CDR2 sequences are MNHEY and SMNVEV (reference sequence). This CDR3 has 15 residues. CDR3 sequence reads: CASSFLGVLTGELFF. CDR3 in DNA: TGTGCCAGCAGTTTTTTGGGGGTTCTTACCGGCGAGCTGTTTTTT.

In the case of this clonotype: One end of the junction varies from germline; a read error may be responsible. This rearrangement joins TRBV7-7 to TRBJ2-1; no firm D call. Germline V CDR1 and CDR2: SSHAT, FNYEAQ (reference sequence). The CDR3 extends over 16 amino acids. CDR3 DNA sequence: TGTGCTAGCAGCCACAAGGCCTCAGATTTATACAATGAGCAGTTCTTC. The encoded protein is CASSHKASDLYNEQFF.